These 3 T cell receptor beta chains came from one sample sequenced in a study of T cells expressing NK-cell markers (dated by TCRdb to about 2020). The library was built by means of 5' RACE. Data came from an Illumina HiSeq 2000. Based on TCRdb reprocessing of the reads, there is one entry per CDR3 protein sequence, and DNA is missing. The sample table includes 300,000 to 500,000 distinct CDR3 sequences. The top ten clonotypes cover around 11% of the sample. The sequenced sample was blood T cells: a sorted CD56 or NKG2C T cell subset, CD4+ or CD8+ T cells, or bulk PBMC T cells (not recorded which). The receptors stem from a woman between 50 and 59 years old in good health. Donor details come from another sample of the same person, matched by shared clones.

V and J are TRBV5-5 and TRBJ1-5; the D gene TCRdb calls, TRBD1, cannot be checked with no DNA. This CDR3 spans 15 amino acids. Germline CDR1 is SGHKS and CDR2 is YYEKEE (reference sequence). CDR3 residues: CASTRGTGASQPQHF.

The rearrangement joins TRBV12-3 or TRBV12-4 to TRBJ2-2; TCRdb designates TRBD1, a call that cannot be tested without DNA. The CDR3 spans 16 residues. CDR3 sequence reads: CASSLRQNSRTGELFF.

The CDR3 loop is CSARSPGPSYEQYF. The chain carries TRBV20-1 and TRBJ2-7; TCRdb reports TRBD2, a call that lacks DNA to check it against. Germline V gives CDR1 DFQATT, CDR2 SNEGSKA (reference sequence). The CDR3 has 14 amino acids.